The clone carrying this T cell receptor beta chain came up a few times. Its antigen is not known. The method was immunoSEQ multiplex PCR; TCRdb's version includes in-frame clones alone and lacks a portion of them. The data show more than 80,000 clones, 75% to 90% seen once. The data originate from a study of T cell responses to AZD1222 COVID-19 vaccine. Overall study results and limits: Vaccine-associated CD4 TCRs spanned spike, dominant at 160-218 and 743-854. No day 14 peak samples; only post-peak repertoires were characterized.

The V gene's germline CDR1 is SGHTA and CDR2 FQGNSA. Trimming pared 5 bases from V and 6 bases from J, leaving 13 bases between. The CDR3 covers 13 residues. Specimen: peripheral blood, collected 28 days after the second AZD1222 dose. The TCR comes from an adult who received the AZD1222 COVID-19 vaccine. This chain connects TRBV7-2 to TRBJ1-2, with a tentative D call TRBD1 (6 bases). The CDR3: CASSPGQTHGYTF. DNA of the CDR3: TGTGCCAGCAGCCCTGGACAGACGCATGGCTACACCTTC.